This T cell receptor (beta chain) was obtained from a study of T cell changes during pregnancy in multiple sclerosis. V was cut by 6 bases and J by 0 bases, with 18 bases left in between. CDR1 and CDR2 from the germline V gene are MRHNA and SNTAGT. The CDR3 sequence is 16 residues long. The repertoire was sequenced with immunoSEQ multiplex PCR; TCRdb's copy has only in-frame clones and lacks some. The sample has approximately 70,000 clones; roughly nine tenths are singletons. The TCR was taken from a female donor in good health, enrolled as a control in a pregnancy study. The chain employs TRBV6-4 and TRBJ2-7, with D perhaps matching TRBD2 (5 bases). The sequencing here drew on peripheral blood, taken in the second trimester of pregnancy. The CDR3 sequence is CASSPPEREHSYEQYF. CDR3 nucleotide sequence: TGTGCCAGCAGCCCCCCTGAGAGGGAACACTCCTACGAGCAGTACTTC.